This T cell receptor beta chain was captured by sequencing in a study of OX40 agonist ivuxolimab in advanced cancers. About the study: Head and neck, renal cell, melanoma or hepatocellular carcinoma were the cancers that dose-escalation patients had. Of mixed ages from roughly 23 to 85 and averaging around 60 years, the group was more than 65% male. Overall study findings and caveats: Dose levels from 0.1 to 3.0 mg/kg saw CD4+ and CD8+ blood T cells expand clonally by week 6. Undetermined was the antigen specificity of the expanded peripheral T cells.

Libraries were prepared by immunoSEQ multiplex PCR; TCRdb keeps only in-frame clonotypes and omits some of them. This repertoire shows around 76,000 clones, 85% to 90% found once; its top ten account for around 13%. Turning to this clone: Its cognate antigen is unknown.

The sequence was obtained from an adult with an advanced solid tumor such as melanoma, head and neck, liver or kidney cancer. Sequences were derived from CD4+ or CD8+ T cells sorted from blood, sampled in a trial of the OX40 agonist ivuxolimab.

The CDR3 DNA is TGTGCCAGCTCACAGACCAGGGCAGGGAGCTCTGGAAACACCATATATTTT. Protein sequence: CASSQTRAGSSGNTIYF. The V gene is TRBV18, the J gene TRBJ1-3; D is possibly TRBD1 (5 bases). Germline CDR1 reads KGHSH; CDR2 reads LQKENI. V lost 4 bases and J lost 0, with 16 bases in between. This CDR3 spans 17 amino acids. Looking up the rest from reference TRBV18 and TRBJ1-3 gives the full variable domain: NAGVMQNPRHLVRRRGQEARLRCSPMKGHSHVYWYRQLPEEGLKFMVYLQKENIIDESGMPKERFSAEFPKEGPSILRIQQVVRGDSAAYFCASSQTRAGSSGNTIYFGEGSWLTVV.